This note documents a single T cell receptor (beta chain) sequence. This sample is part of a study of stem cell transplantation in POMP-related autoinflammatory disease. Study-level background: Pre-transplant patients had naive-skewed CD4+ T cells and few CD8+ T cells.

The germline gives CDR1 SGHRS, CDR2 YFSETQ. V was pared by 2 bases and J by 0 bases, with 0 bases of the junction left unmatched. The CDR3 is 15 amino acids. The table came from immunoSEQ multiplex PCR; TCRdb's copy has only in-frame clones and leaves some out. Among some 29,000 clones listed, around nine tenths were seen once. Material: CD4+ T cells from PBMCs, obtained before stem cell transplantation. The chain employs TRBV5-1 and TRBJ2-7, with TRBD2 identical over 12 bases. This clonotype was sampled from a human donor with POMP-related autoinflammation and immune dysregulation (PRAID). This chain's CDR3 is CASSLLAGGSYEQYF. CDR3 coding DNA: TGCGCCAGCAGCTTACTAGCGGGGGGCTCCTACGAGCAGTACTTC.